This T cell receptor beta chain was sequenced for a study of vaccination and CD4 T cells after COVID-19. Study context: Convalescent patients were SARS-CoV-2 positive by nasal swab PCR; nine mild, one severe.

With the Oncomine TCR Beta short-read assay, DNA from cultured CD4+ T cells was sequenced. Someone extracted genomic DNA from cultured CD4+ T cells. Via MiXCR, TCRdb re-called the PCR reads, giving one row per CDR3 protein. Of tens of thousands of distinct CDR3 sequences in the sample, over 40% were seen once. A note on this clonotype: Its antigen is currently unknown.

The treatment here: approximately nine-day PBMC culture with coronavirus spike peptide pools or control peptides (ViraFEST assay). Germline lookup yields CDR1 DFQATT and CDR2 SNEGSKA (reference sequence). The CDR3 is 15 amino acids. With 3 bases removed from V and 4 bases from J, the gap between germline ends came to 15 bases. This receptor was taken from a human donor who had recovered from COVID-19. Material for sequencing was CD4+ T cells from blood, cultured in vitro. The genes are TRBV20-1 and TRBJ2-2; D ambiguous. The DNA of the CDR3 is TGCAGTGCTAGTAAAGGCGTGGTGGGCACCGGGGAGCTGTTTTTT. This encodes CSASKGVVGTGELFF.